The clone carrying this T cell receptor (beta chain) appeared once. In the original workflow: Amplification with reference gene primers provided the estimates of nucleated cell counts. Method: immunoSEQ multiplex PCR; TCRdb's copy keeps in-frame clones and lacks some. The V and J calls and clone size were taken over from that table, and D and trimming were inferred from the DNA. The sample contains a few hundred thousand clones, 86% of which appear only once. This entry comes from a study of blood T cell repertoires in COVID-19. Study background: COVID-19 samples from acute and convalescent phases originated in the United States, Italy and Spain. Sources were T cells, B-cell-depleted T cells, or PBMCs; the material itself was cDNA or gDNA.

Germline-derived CDR1 and CDR2 are SGHRS and YFSETQ. Trimming took 0 bases from V and 9 from J, leaving 24 bases between them. The CDR3 covers 17 residues. This chain links TRBV5-1 with TRBJ1-2; TRBD1 is a possible D gene (6 bases). The source of this sequence is a man aged 25 to 40 who had recovered from COVID-19. The specimen was peripheral blood. Here the CDR3 reads CASSLAPQEQGTISYTF. CDR3 DNA sequence: TGCGCCAGCAGCTTGGCCCCCCAAGAACAGGGTACTATAAGCTACACCTTC.